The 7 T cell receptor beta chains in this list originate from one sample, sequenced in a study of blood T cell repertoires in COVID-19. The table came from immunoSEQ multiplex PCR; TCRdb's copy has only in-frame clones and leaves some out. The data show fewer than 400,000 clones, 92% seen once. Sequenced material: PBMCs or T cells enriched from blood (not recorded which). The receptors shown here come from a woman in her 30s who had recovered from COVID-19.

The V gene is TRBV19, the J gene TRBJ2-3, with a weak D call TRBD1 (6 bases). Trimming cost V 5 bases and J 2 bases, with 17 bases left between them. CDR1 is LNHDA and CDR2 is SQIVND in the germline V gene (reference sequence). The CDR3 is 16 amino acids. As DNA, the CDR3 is TGTGCCAGTAGTGGGGGCATAGGGGGATACACAGATACGCAGTATTTT. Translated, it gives CASSGGIGGYTDTQYF.

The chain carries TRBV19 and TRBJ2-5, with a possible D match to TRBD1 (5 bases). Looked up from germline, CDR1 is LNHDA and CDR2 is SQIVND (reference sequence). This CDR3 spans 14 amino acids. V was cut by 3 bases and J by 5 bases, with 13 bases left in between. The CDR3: CASSISTARETQYF. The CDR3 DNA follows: TGTGCCAGTAGTATCTCGACAGCTCGGGAGACCCAGTACTTC.

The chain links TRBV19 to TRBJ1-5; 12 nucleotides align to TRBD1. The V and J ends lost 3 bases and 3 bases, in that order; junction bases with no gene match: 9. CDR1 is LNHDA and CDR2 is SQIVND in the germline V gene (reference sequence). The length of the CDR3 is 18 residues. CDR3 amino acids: CASSMGGTGGTYNQPQHF. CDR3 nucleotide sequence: TGTGCCAGTAGTATGGGCGGGACAGGGGGCACCTACAATCAGCCCCAGCATTTT.

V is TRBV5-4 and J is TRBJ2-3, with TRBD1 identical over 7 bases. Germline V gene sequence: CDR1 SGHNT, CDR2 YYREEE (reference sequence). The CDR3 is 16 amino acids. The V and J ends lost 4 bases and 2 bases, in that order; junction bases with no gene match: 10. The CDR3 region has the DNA TGTGCCAGCAGCACGGGGACAGAAGTTGTCACAGATACGCAGTATTTT. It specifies CASSTGTEVVTDTQYF.

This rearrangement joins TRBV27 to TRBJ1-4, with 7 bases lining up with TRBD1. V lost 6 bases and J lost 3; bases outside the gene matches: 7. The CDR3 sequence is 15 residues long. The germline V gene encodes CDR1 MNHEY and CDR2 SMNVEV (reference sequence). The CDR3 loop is CASRRQGWANEKLFF. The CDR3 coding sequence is TGTGCCAGCAGACGACAGGGTTGGGCTAATGAAAAACTGTTTTTT.

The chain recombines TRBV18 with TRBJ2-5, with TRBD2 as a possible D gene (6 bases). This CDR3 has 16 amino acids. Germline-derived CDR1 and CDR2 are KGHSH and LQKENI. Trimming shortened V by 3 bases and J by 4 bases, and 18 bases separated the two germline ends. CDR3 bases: TGTGCCAGCTCACCGAGGAGGGACGGTGTCGGAGAGACCCAGTACTTC. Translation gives CASSPRRDGVGETQYF.

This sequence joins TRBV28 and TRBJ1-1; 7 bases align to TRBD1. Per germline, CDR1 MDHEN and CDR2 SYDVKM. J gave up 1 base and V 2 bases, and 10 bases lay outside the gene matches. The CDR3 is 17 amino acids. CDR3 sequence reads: CASSLGQPQGRNTEAFF. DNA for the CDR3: TGTGCCAGCAGTTTAGGCCAGCCACAGGGGAGGAACACTGAAGCTTTCTTT.